The TCR beta chain under discussion was sequenced for a study of T cell responses to AZD1222 COVID-19 vaccine. Study observations and caveats: Spike was spanned by vaccine-associated CD4 TCRs, with dominance at 160-218 and 743-854.

V gave up 4 bases and J gave up 2 bases; unmatched junction bases: 7. The germline V gene encodes CDR1 MNHNS and CDR2 SASEGT. This CDR3 spans 17 amino acids. As to this clone: Its antigen is unidentified.

The assay was immunoSEQ multiplex PCR, and TCRdb's table has in-frame clones only and misses some. The profile covers around 100,000 clones, with approximately 90% appearing a single time and 1.3% taken by the ten largest. This specimen was peripheral blood, taken on day 0 of AZD1222 vaccination. The clonotype was recovered from an adult in good health. The genes are TRBV6-1 and TRBJ2-1, with TRBD2 matching 11 bases. The CDR3 spells CASSAALLAGAYNEQFF. CDR3 DNA: TGTGCCAGCAGTGCCGCCTTACTAGCGGGGGCCTACAATGAGCAGTTCTTC.